This T cell receptor beta chain is from a study of shared clonotypes between healthy human individuals. Comments on this clone: Its antigen is still unknown.

The repertoire was sequenced with immunoSEQ multiplex PCR; TCRdb's copy has only in-frame clones and lacks some. The table includes some 2,000,000 clones, over 85% detected once. A split of CD4+ cells into CD45RA+ naive and CD45RA-negative memory subsets was performed. General study findings and limits: Among the subsets, naive ones generally showed larger estimated richness than memory ones. Naive CD4 clonotypes overlapped across several donors at 4.5% to 5.5%.

V was cut by 1 base and J by 5 bases, with 14 bases left in between. Germline CDR1 LGHNT, CDR2 FRNRAP. The CDR3 is 15 residues long. V usage is TRBV12-5 and J usage is TRBJ2-5; the D is unclear. The TCR comes from a man aged 18 to 30 in good health. Specimen: naive CD4+ T cells sorted from blood. Subset noted: CD45RA+ positively selected. DNA of the CDR3: TGTGCTAGTGGTTTGGGCACGGTCGGGCACGAGACCCAGTACTTC. It translates to CASGLGTVGHETQYF.